The present T cell receptor beta chain was sequenced within a study of PD-1 blockade in classical Hodgkin lymphoma. The study, taken as a whole, reports: With respect to the repertoire differences, their causes, possibly disease activity or prior therapy, remain undefined.

Germline CDR1 reads LGHNA; CDR2 reads YSLEER. V was pared by 5 bases and J by 2 bases, with 14 bases between. The CDR3 covers 15 residues. Generated by immunoSEQ multiplex PCR, the TCRdb table keeps only in-frame clones and is missing some. This sample has more than 20,000 clones, with about 94% found just once. Specified time point: newly diagnosed, previously untreated cHL patient sample. Comment on this clone: What it binds is not known.

The source of this sequence is a human donor with classical Hodgkin lymphoma. Sample: peripheral blood mononuclear cells (PBMCs). This rearrangement joins TRBV4-3 to TRBJ2-3, with D perhaps being TRBD1 or TRBD2 (5 bases each). This CDR3 is CASSYWGTFTDTQYF. The CDR3 region has the DNA TGCGCCAGCAGCTACTGGGGGACCTTCACAGATACGCAGTATTTT.